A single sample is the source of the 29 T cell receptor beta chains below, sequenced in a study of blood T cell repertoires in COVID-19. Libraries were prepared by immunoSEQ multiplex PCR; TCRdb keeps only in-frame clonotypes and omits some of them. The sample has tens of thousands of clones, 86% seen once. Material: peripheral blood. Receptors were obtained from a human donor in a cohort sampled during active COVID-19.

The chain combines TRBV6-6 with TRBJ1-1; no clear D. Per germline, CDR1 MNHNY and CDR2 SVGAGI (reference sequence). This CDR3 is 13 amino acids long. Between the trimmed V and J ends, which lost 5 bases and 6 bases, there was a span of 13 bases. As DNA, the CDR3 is TGTGCCAGCAGTCCTCCCGGGAAGTCTGAAGCTTTCTTT. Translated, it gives CASSPPGKSEAFF.

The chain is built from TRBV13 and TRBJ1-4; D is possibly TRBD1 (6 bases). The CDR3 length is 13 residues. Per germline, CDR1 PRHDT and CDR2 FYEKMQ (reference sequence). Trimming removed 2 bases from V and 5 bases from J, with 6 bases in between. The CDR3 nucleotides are TGTGCCAGCAGCTTAACAGGGAATGAAAAACTGTTTTTT. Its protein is CASSLTGNEKLFF.

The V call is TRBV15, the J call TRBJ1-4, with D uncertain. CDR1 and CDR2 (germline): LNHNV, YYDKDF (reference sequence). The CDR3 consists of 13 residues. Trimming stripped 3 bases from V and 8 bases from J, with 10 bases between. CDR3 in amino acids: CATSREAREKLFF. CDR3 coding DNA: TGTGCCACCAGCAGGGAGGCCAGAGAAAAACTGTTTTTT.

Written as DNA, the CDR3 is TGTGCCAGCATGGAGACAGCAATGAACACTGAAGCTTTCTTT. Translating gives CASMETAMNTEAFF. V usage is TRBV2 and J usage is TRBJ1-1; TRBD1 might be the D (5 bases). This CDR3 spans 14 amino acids. Germline values: CDR1 SNHLY, CDR2 FYNNEI. V gave up 7 bases and J gave up 0 bases, with 12 bases separating them. Combining the CDR3 with reference TRBV2 and TRBJ1-1 gives the whole variable domain EPEVTQTPSHQVTQMGQEVILRCVPISNHLYFYWYRQILGQKVEFLVSFYNNEISEKSEIFDDQFSVERPDGSNFTLKIRSTKLEDSAMYFCASMETAMNTEAFFGQGTRLTVV.

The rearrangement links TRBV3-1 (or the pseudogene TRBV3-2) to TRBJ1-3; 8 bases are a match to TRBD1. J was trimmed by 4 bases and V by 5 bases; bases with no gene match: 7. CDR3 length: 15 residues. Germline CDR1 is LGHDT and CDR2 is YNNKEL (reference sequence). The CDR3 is CASSNGQGSGNTIYF. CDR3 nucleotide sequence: TGTGCCAGCAGCAACGGACAGGGCTCCGGAAACACCATATATTTT.

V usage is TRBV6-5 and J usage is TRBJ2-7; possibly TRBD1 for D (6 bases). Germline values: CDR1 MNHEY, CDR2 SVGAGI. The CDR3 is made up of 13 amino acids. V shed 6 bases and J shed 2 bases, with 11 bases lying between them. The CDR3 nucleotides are TGTGCCAGCAGCAGACAGGAGGCCTACGAGCAGTACTTC. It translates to CASSRQEAYEQYF.

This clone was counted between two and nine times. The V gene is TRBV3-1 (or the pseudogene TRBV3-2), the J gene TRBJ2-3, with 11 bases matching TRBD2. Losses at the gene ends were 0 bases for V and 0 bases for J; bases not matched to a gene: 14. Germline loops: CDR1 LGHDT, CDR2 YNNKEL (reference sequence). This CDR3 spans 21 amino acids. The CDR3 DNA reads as TGTGCCAGCAGCCAAGATGGATGGGGAACTAGCGGGAGAACCAGCACAGATACGCAGTATTTT. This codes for CASSQDGWGTSGRTSTDTQYF.

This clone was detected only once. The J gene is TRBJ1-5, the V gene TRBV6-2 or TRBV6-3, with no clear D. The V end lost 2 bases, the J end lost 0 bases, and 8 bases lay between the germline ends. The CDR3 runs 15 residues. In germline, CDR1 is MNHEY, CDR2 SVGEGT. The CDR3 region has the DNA TGTGCCAGCAGTTACGGCGGAGATAGCAATCAGCCCCAGCATTTT. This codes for CASSYGGDSNQPQHF.

This chain's CDR3 is CASSRLEGVSSGNTIYF. The CDR3 coding sequence is TGTGCCAGCAGCCGTCTCGAGGGGGTGTCCTCTGGAAACACCATATATTTT. The chain has TRBV4-2 and TRBJ1-3; tentatively, D is TRBD1 (6 bases). The CDR3 sequence is 17 residues long. Per germline, CDR1 LGHNA and CDR2 YNFKEQ. V lost 4 bases to trimming and J lost 0 bases, with 16 bases between them.

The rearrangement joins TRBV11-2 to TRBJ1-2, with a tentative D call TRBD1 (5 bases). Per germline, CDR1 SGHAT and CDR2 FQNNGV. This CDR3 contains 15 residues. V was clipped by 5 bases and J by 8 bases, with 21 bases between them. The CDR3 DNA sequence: TGTGCCAGCAGCGCCATAGGGGTGGGGGGTGCGGGCTACACCTTC. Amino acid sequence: CASSAIGVGGAGYTF. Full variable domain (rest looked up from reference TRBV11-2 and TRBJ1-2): EAGVAQSPRYKIIEKRQSVAFWCNPISGHATLYWYQQILGQGPKLLIQFQNNGVVDDSQLPKDRFSAERLKGVDSTLKIQPAKLEDSAVYLCASSAIGVGGAGYTFGSGTRLTVV.

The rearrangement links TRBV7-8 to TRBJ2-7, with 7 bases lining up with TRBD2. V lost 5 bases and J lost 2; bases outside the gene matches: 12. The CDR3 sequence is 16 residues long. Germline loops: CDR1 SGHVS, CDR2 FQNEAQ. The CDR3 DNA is TGTGCCAGCAGCCACGGCGGGAGCGGGAACACCTACGAGCAGTACTTC. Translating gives CASSHGGSGNTYEQYF.

CDR3 loop: CASSPNTGNTEAFF. DNA of the CDR3: TGTGCCAGCTCACCAAATACAGGGAACACTGAAGCTTTCTTT. The chain links TRBV18 to TRBJ1-1; TRBD1 might be the D (5 bases). Germline CDR1 reads KGHSH; CDR2 reads LQKENI. The CDR3 consists of 14 residues. Trimming removed 2 bases from V and 1 base from J, with 8 bases in between.

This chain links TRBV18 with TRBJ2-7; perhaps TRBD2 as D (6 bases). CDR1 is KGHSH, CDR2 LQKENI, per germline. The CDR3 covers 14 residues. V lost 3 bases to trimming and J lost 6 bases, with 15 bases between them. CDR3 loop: CASSPGGQSGEQYF. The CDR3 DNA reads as TGTGCCAGCTCACCGGGAGGACAATCGGGCGAGCAGTACTTC.

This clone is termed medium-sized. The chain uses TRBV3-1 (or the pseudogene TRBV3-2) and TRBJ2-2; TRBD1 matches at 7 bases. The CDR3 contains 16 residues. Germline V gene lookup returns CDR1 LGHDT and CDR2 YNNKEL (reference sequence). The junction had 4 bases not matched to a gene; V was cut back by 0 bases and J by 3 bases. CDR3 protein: CASSQDRDRDTGELFF. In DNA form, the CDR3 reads TGTGCCAGCAGCCAAGATCGCGACAGGGACACCGGGGAGCTGTTTTTT.

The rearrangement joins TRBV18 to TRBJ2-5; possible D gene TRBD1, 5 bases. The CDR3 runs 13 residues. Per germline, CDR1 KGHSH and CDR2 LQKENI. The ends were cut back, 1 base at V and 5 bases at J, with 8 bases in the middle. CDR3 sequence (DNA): TGTGCCAGCTCACCACAGGGGCAGGAGACCCAGTACTTC. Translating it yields CASSPQGQETQYF.

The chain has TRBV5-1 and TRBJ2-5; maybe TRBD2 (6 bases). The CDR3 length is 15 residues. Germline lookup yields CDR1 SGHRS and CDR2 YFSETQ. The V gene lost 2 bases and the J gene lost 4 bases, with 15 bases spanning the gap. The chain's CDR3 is CASSFGAGNLETQYF. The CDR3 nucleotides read TGCGCCAGCAGCTTTGGGGCGGGGAATTTAGAGACCCAGTACTTC.

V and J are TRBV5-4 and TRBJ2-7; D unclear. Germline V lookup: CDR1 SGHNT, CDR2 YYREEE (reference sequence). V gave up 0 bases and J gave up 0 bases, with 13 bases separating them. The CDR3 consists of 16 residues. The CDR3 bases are TGTGCCAGCAGCTTGGGGCAGGTGATAAGCTCCTACGAGCAGTACTTC. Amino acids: CASSLGQVISSYEQYF. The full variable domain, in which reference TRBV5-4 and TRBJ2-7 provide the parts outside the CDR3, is ETGVTQSPTHLIKTRGQQVTLRCSSQSGHNTVSWYQQALGQGPQFIFQYYREEENGRGNFPPRFSGLQFPNYSSELNVNALELDDSALYLCASSLGQVISSYEQYFGPGTRLTVT.

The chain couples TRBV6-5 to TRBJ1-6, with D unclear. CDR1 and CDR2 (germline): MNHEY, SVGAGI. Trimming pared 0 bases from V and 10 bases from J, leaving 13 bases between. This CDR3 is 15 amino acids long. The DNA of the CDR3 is TGTGCCAGCAGTTACTCGGAGGGAACCTCGTCACCCCTCCACTTT. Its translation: CASSYSEGTSSPLHF.

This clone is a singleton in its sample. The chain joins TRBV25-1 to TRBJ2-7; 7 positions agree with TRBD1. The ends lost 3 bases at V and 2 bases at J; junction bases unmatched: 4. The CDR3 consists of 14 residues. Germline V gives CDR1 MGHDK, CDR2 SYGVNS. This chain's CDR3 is CASSDQTGTYEQYF. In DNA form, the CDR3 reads TGTGCCAGCAGTGATCAGACAGGGACCTACGAGCAGTACTTC.

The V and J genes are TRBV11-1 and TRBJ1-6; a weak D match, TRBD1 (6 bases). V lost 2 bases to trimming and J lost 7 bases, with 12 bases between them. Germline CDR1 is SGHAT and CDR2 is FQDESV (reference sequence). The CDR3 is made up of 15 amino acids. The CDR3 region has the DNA TGTGCCAGCAGCTTATCAAGGACAGAGAATTCACCCCTCCACTTT. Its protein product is CASSLSRTENSPLHF.

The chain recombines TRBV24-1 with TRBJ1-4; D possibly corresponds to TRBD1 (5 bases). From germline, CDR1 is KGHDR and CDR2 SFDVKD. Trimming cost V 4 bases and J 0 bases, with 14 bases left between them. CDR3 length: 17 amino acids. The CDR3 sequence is CATSEAGIYATNEKLFF. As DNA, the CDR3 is TGTGCCACCAGTGAGGCAGGGATTTATGCAACTAATGAAAAACTGTTTTTT.

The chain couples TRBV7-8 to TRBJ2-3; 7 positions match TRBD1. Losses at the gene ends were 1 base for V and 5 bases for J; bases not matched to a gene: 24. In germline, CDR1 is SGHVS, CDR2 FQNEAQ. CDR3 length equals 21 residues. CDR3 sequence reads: CASSLERWQQGSGLAQDTQYF. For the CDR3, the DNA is TGTGCCAGCAGCTTAGAGCGTTGGCAACAGGGGAGTGGATTAGCGCAAGATACGCAGTATTTT.

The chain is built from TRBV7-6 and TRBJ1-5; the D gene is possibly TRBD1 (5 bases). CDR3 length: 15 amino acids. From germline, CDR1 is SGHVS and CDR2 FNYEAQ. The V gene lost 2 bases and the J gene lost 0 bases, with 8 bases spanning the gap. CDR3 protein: CASSLRGGSNQPQHF. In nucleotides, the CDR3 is TGTGCCAGCAGCTTACGGGGGGGTAGCAATCAGCCCCAGCATTTT. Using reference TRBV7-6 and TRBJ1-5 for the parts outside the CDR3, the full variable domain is GAGVSQSPRYKVTKRGQDVALRCDPISGHVSLYWYRQALGQGPEFLTYFNYEAQQDKSGLPNDRFSAERPEGSISTLTIQRTEQRDSAMYRCASSLRGGSNQPQHFGDGTRLSIL.

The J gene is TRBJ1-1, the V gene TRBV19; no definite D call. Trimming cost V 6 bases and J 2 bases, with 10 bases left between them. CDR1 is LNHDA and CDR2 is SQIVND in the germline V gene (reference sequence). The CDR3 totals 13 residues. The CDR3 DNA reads TGTGCCAGTAGCCCCGAACATAACACTGAAGCTTTCTTT. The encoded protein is CASSPEHNTEAFF.

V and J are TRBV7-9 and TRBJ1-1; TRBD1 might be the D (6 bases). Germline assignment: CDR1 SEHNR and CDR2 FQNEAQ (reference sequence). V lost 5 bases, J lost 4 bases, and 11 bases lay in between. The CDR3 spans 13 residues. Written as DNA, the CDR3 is TGTGCCAGCAGCCAGGGGTCGGGCACTGAAGCTTTCTTT. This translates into CASSQGSGTEAFF.

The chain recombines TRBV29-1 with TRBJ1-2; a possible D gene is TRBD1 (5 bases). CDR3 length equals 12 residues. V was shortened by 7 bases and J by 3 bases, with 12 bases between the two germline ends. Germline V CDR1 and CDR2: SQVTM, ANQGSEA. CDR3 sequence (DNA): TGCAGCGCTGGGGAGGGACACTATGGCTACACCTTC. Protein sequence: CSAGEGHYGYTF.

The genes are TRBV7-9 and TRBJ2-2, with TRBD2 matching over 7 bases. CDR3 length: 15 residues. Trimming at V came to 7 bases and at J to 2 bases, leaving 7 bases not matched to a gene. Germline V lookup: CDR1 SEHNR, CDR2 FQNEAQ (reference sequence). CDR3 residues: CASTTTSPNTGELFF. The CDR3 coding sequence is TGTGCCAGCACCACGACTAGCCCAAACACCGGGGAGCTGTTTTTT. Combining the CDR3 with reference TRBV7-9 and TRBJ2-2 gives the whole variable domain DTGVSQNPRHKITKRGQNVTFRCDPISEHNRLYWYRQTLGQGPEFLTYFQNEAQLEKSRLLSDRFSAERPKGSFSTLEIQRTEQGDSAMYLCASTTTSPNTGELFFGEGSRLTVL.

This CDR3 is CASSLDRGTDTQYF. CDR3 sequence (DNA): TGTGCCAGCAGCTTAGACAGGGGCACAGATACGCAGTATTTT. The V call is TRBV11-2, the J call TRBJ2-3; a possible D gene is TRBD1 (5 bases). Trimming left V 0 bases short and J 1 base short, with 5 bases between. This CDR3 spans 14 amino acids. Germline V lookup: CDR1 SGHAT, CDR2 FQNNGV.

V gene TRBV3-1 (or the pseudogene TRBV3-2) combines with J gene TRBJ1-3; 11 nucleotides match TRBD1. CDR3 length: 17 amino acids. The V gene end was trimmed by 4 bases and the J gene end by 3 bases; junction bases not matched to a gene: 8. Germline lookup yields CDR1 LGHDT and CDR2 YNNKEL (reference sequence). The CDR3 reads CASSLPGTGGRGNTIYF. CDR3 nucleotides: TGTGCCAGCAGCCTCCCTGGGACAGGGGGACGTGGAAACACCATATATTTT.